This TCR beta chain originates from a study of blood T cell repertoires in COVID-19. Looking at the study overall: Spain, Italy and the United States supplied samples that represented acute and convalescent COVID-19. Sample material is recorded as cDNA or gDNA derived from T cells, B-cell-depleted T cells, or PBMCs.

Original processing notes: Estimation of nucleated cell counts relied on the amplification of reference gene primers. The method was immunoSEQ multiplex PCR; TCRdb's version includes in-frame clones alone and lacks a portion of them. V, J and clone size were drawn from that table, and D and trimming were deduced from the DNA. Of roughly 250,000 clones detected, roughly 86% appear once; the ten largest clones hold 1.5% to 2%. Germline V CDR1 and CDR2: MNHEY, SVGAGI. The CDR3 is 13 amino acids. Between the trimmed V and J ends, which lost 4 bases and 1 base, there was a span of 6 bases. The study drew participants aged about 18 to 95 years from some 24 US areas.

V and J are TRBV6-5 and TRBJ2-3, with unresolved D. The sequenced sample was PBMCs or T cells enriched from blood (not recorded which). This TCR came from a woman aged 50 to 60 who had recovered from COVID-19. The CDR3 loop is CASSWLGTDTQYF. Here the CDR3 DNA reads TGTGCCAGCAGTTGGCTAGGCACAGATACGCAGTATTTT.